This entry describes one T cell receptor (beta chain). Its target is not known. The method was immunoSEQ multiplex PCR; TCRdb's version includes in-frame clones alone and lacks a portion of them. This sample has fewer than 65,000 clones; 80% to 90% occur once, and the top ten carry more than 2%. These data belong to a study of vaccination effects on CD4 cells after COVID-19. On the study more broadly: Each person got two doses of an mRNA SARS-CoV-2 vaccine, BNT162b2 or mRNA-1273.

With the ViraFEST assay, the study expanded antigen-specific CD4+ T cells using viral peptide pools, then sequenced them. When roughly eleven days of culture had elapsed, CD4+ T cells were isolated. Nobody among the vaccine recipients had prior SARS-CoV-2 infection (nucleocapsid antibodies were negative). V gave up 5 bases and J gave up 3 bases; unmatched junction bases: 10. CDR3 length: 16 residues. Germline V gene lookup returns CDR1 MNHNY and CDR2 SVGAGI (reference sequence). The receptor's source is a human donor who received a COVID-19 vaccine. Sequencing was performed on CD4+ T cells from PBMCs cultured with HCoV-229E spike peptides, taken before COVID-19 vaccination. This chain links TRBV6-6 with TRBJ1-5; 7 bases align to TRBD1. The CDR3 region is CASSRTNQGVNQPQHF. DNA for the CDR3: TGTGCCAGCAGTCGTACGAACCAGGGGGTCAATCAGCCCCAGCATTTT.